This record concerns one T cell receptor (beta chain) sequence. Its antigen remains undetermined. Per-base quality was not reported, and no clone a single base away is much larger than it. TCRbeta CDR3 regions were amplified from genomic DNA using the immunoSEQ Assay, a bias-controlled multiplex PCR. The published analysis was carried out like this. The number of nucleated cells in each sample was estimated by amplification of reference gene primers within the assay. To quantify the absolute abundance of each unique TCRbeta CDR3 rearrangement, sequence reads were collapsed and filtered. For each sample, productive Simpson clonality was calculated as the square root of Simpson's diversity index across productive rearrangements. TCRdb obtained this table from immuneACCESS and retained in-frame rearrangements with V and J assigned. These tables miss some clones; where compared with another copy, unresolved V genes account for less than half of the shortfall, and the remainder is unexplained. Clonal size and the V and J genes are those of that table, whereas D and trimming came from the DNA. Within this sample are under 300,000 clones, with approximately 91% of them counted one time only. Of the sample, approximately 2.4% falls within the top ten clones.

The data are from a study of blood T cell repertoires in COVID-19 (dated by TCRdb to 2020 to 2021). About the study as a whole: The collaborator samples originated in the United States, Italy and Spain and spanned the acute and convalescent phases of COVID-19. The prospective study material was composed of cDNA or gDNA derived from T cells, B-cell-depleted T cells, or PBMCs. Deeply sampled blood TCRbeta repertoires from subjects exposed to, actively infected with, or recovered from COVID-19 were included in the dataset. A freely available public database, intended as a resource for researchers studying the immune response to SARS-CoV-2, is where the repertoires were released. Samples came from the ongoing ImmuneRACE study (first 160 participants) plus 1,254 subjects from 6 global collaborators. Nearly every sample came with metadata listing a de-identified subject ID, COVID-19 status, age in years and sex. HLA class I and class II types, where available, came from metadata supplied by the sample provider rather than from assay-based typing. Summary of the overall study and its limitations: Clinical and demographic metadata were provided uncurated, with the amount varying by source and participant.

Participants in the prospective study were enrolled through a virtual design, were aged about 18 to 100 years, and lived in roughly 26 United States geographic areas. To assign participants to cohorts, the prospective study relied on clinical history that participants themselves reported in a screening survey and a study questionnaire. Mobile phlebotomists in the prospective study collected whole blood, serum and a nasopharyngeal or oropharyngeal swab from every participant. Participants in the prospective study had the option to provide additional blood draws and questionnaires over a roughly 2-month period. Before DNA extraction, blood samples from the prospective study were shipped at room temperature or frozen. Sequencing used PBMCs or T cells enriched from blood (not recorded which). The TCR originated in a woman aged 40 to 50 with acute COVID-19.

The CDR3 corresponds to CASSPRTGTNTEAFF. The DNA sequence is given as TGTGCCAGCAGCCCCAGGACAGGGACCAACACTGAAGCTTTCTTT. This chain is built from TRBV9 and TRBJ1-1; TRBD1 agrees with 8 junctional bases. From cysteine to phenylalanine, the CDR3 is 15 amino acids long. The kept DNA is CDR3 alone, 45 bases in frame from the first base. Clipping removes 4 bases from V and 2 bases from J, with 7 as the unmatched junction base count. Taken from the germline V gene, the CDR1 and CDR2 loops are SGDLS and YYNGEE. The entire variable domain, with the stretches around the CDR3 drawn from the reference TRBV9 and TRBJ1-1 proteins, is DSGVTQTPKHLITATGQRVTLRCSPRSGDLSVYWYQQSLDQGLQFLIQYYNGEERAKGNILERFSAQQFPDLHSELNLSSLELGDSALYFCASSPRTGTNTEAFFGQGTRLTVV.